Presented here are 3 T cell receptor beta chains from one specimen sequenced in a study of shared clonotypes between healthy human individuals (dated by TCRdb to 2018 to 2020). Library creation used the immunoSEQ multiplex PCR assay. The table was pulled from immuneACCESS by TCRdb, which kept in-frame rearrangements only. Such tables lose some clones; where checked, under half of the loss comes from unresolved V genes, and the rest has no known cause. The sample table lists approximately 2.1 million clones, just over 90% of them with a count of one. In total, the top ten clones hold approximately 0.4% of the sample. The specimen sequenced was naive CD4+ T cells from PBMCs. The cell subset or site tag for this specimen amounts to: CD45RA+ positively selected. The receptors come from a man aged 18 to 29 in good health. Some clones in this sample may be carry-over from other donors' samples.

CDR3 nucleotides: TGTGCCACCGGAAATCAGGGGACTGAAGCTTTCTTT. Its translation is CATGNQGTEAFF. The chain employs TRBV6-6 and TRBJ1-1, with TRBD1 as a possible D gene (6 bases). This CDR3 spans 12 amino acids. The germline gives CDR1 MNHNY, CDR2 SVGAGI (reference sequence). V was trimmed by 10 bases and J by 5 bases, leaving 14 bases between them.

The chain has TRBV5-6 and TRBJ2-2; D is undetermined. The V gene lost 0 bases and the J gene lost 4 bases, with 10 bases spanning the gap. This CDR3 is built from 15 residues. CDR1 is SGHDT, CDR2 YYEEEE, per germline. CDR3 sequence reads: CASSLGIRTTGELFF. The CDR3 DNA reads as TGTGCCAGCAGCTTGGGAATACGGACCACCGGGGAGCTGTTTTTT.

This chain uses TRBV5-8 with TRBJ1-5; TRBD1 matches 9 bases. J lost 3 bases, V lost 1 base, and 8 bases had no gene match. Germline V gives CDR1 SGHTS, CDR2 YDEGEE. CDR3 length: 17 residues. The CDR3 DNA reads TGTGCCAGCAGCTTGTTAGGCGGGACAGGGCACAATCAGCCCCAGCATTTT. The encoded protein is CASSLLGGTGHNQPQHF. Full variable domain (missing parts from reference TRBV5-8 and TRBJ1-5): EAGVTQSPTHLIKTRGQQATLRCSPISGHTSVYWYQQALGLGLQFLLWYDEGEERNRGNFPPRFSGRQFPNYSSELNVNALELEDSALYLCASSLLGGTGHNQPQHFGDGTRLSIL.